The TCR beta chain described here comes from a study of graft-versus-host responses after intestinal transplantation. CDR1 and CDR2 from the germline V gene are MNHEY and SMNVEV (reference sequence). The CDR3 consists of 13 residues. The V end lost 2 bases, the J end lost 5 bases, and 10 bases lay between the germline ends. Study-wide findings and caveats: GvH clones were identified in recipient marrow, with some first appearing in ileum or blood. Declines in HvG clones occurring early post-transplant were associated with peak circulating GvH clone levels. Some patients had graft-donor T cell macrochimerism, and their allografts showed high graft-versus-host to host-versus-graft clonal ratios.

Generated by immunoSEQ multiplex PCR, the TCRdb table keeps only in-frame clones and is missing some. The table has over 40,000 clones, 95% seen once. Regarding this clone: Its antigen remains unidentified.

The source of this sequence is a human donor who was the organ donor for an intestinal transplant. The specimen comprised unstimulated CD8+ T cells sorted from spleen or lymph node cells, sampled before transplant. V and J are TRBV27 and TRBJ2-7; D is unresolved. The CDR3, as DNA: TGTGCCAGCAGTTTAACAGAAGTCCACGAGCAGTACTTC. Protein: CASSLTEVHEQYF.